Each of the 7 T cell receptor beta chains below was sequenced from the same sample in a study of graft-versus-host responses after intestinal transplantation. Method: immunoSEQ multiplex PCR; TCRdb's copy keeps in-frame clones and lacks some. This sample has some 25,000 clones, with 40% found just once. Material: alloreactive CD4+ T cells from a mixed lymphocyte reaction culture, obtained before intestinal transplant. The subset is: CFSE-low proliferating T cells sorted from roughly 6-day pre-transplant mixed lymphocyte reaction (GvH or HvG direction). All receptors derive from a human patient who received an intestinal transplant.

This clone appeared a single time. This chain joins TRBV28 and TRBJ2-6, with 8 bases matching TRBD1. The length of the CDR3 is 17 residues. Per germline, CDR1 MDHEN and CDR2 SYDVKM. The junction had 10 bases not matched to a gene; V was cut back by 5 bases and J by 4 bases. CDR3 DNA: TGTGCCAGCAGTACGACACGGACAGGGTCCGGGGCCAACGTCCTGACTTTC. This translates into CASSTTRTGSGANVLTF.

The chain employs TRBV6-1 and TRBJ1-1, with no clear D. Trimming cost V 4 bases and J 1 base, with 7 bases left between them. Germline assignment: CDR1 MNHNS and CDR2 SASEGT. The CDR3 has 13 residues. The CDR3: CASSARQNTEAFF. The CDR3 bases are TGTGCCAGCAGTGCTCGACAGAACACTGAAGCTTTCTTT.

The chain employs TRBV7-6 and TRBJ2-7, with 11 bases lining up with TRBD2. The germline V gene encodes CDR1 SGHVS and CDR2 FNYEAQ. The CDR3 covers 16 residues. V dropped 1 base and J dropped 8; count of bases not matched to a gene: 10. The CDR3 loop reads CASSLGLAGSPWQQYF. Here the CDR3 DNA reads TGTGCCAGCAGCTTAGGACTAGCGGGGAGCCCCTGGCAGCAGTACTTC.

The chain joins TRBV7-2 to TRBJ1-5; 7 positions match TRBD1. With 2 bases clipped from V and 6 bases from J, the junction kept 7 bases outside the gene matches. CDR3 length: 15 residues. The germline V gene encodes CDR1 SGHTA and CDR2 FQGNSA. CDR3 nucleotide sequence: TGTGCCAGCAGCTTACAGACAGGGTACTCTCAGCCCCAGCATTTT. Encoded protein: CASSLQTGYSQPQHF.

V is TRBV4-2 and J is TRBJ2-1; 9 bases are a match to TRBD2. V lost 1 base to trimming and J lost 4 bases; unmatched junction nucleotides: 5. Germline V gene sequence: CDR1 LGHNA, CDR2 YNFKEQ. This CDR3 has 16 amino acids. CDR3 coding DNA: TGTGCCAGCAGCCAAGTAGGCGGGGGGGCTTACAATGAGCAGTTCTTC. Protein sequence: CASSQVGGGAYNEQFF.

The CDR3 nucleotides read TGTGCCAGCTCACCGACGACTAGCGGGAGCCCGTACGAGCAGTACTTC. It is translated as CASSPTTSGSPYEQYF. The chain uses TRBV18 and TRBJ2-7, with 12 bases fitting TRBD2. Germline V gene lookup returns CDR1 KGHSH and CDR2 LQKENI. The CDR3 consists of 16 residues. The V segment lost 3 bases and the J segment 4 bases; nucleotides outside the gene matches: 7.

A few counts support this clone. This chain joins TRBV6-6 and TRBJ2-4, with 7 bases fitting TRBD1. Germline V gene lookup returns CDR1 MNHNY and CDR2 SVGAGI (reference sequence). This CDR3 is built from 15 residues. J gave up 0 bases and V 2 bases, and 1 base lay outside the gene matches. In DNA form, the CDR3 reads TGTGCCAGCAGTTACAGGGGGCTAGCCAAAAACATTCAGTACTTC. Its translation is CASSYRGLAKNIQYF.